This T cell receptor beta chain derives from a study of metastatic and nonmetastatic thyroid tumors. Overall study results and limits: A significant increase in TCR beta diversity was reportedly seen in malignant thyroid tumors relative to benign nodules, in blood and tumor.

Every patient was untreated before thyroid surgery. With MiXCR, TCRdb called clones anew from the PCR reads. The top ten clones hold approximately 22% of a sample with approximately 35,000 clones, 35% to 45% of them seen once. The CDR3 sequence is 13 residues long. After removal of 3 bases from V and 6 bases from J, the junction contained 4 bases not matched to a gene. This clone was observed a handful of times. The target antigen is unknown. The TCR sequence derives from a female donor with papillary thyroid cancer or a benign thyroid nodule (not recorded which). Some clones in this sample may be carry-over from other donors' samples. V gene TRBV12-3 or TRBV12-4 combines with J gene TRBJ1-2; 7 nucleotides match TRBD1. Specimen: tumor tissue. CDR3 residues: CASSFDRAHGYTF. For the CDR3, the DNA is TGTGCCAGCAGTTTCGACAGGGCACATGGCTACACCTTC.